The 5 T cell receptor beta chains in this list originate from one sample, sequenced in a study of spatial heterogeneity in lung cancer. Time point meaning: blood at routine non-recurrence follow-up after resection. No cell sorting; template was whole RNA from tumor, lung tissue or PBMC. TCRdb reanalysed the 5' RACE reads using MiXCR and keeps one entry per CDR3 protein. The profile shows about 120,000 distinct CDR3 sequences, more than 9% of them singletons. Sequencing used PBMCs, obtained at follow-up. Source of these receptors: a male donor with early-stage non-small cell lung cancer.

This clonotype was seen only a few times. This sequence joins TRBV7-8 and TRBJ1-6, with D possibly TRBD1 on 5 matching bases. The CDR3 runs to 14 residues. V lost 5 bases and J 7 bases, leaving 12 bases between the germline ends. Germline CDR1 SGHVS, CDR2 FQNEAQ. The DNA of the CDR3 is TGTGCCAGCAGCCGGGGCAGCCCCAATTCACCCCTCCACTTT. Its translation is CASSRGSPNSPLHF.

J is TRBJ2-1 and V is TRBV20-1, with 7 bases that match TRBD2. The CDR3 extends over 13 amino acids. Germline values: CDR1 DFQATT, CDR2 SNEGSKA (reference sequence). The CDR3 bases are TGCAAACCGGGAGGTACTATTAACAATGAGCAGTTCTTC. Amino acids: CKPGGTINNEQFF.

A note on this clonotype: A much larger clone differs by one base, so this may be a read error. This rearrangement joins TRBV7-9 to TRBJ2-1; 8 nucleotides align to TRBD1. Germline V gene lookup returns CDR1 SEHNR and CDR2 FQNEAQ (reference sequence). There are 15 residues in the CDR3. The CDR3 DNA reads TGTGCCAGCAGCGCACGGACAGGGATAGCAAATGAGCAGTCCTTC. It is translated as CASSARTGIANEQSF.

This sequence joins TRBV7-2 and TRBJ2-1; perhaps D is TRBD1 or TRBD2 (6 bases each). V shed 6 bases and J shed 6 bases, with 18 bases lying between them. The germline V gene has CDR1 SGHTA and CDR2 FQGNSA. This CDR3 is 15 amino acids long. CDR3 nucleotides: TGTGCCAGCAGAAAAAGAGAGGGGGGCCTCAATGAGCAGTTCTTC. Its translation: CASRKREGGLNEQFF.

This chain joins TRBV5-1 and TRBJ2-3, with TRBD2 matching 10 bases. The CDR3 is made up of 15 amino acids. Trimming cost V 0 bases and J 6 bases; bases outside gene matches: 4. CDR1 is SGHRS and CDR2 is YFSETQ in the germline V gene. CDR3 nucleotides: TGCGCCAGCAGCTTGGAGCTAGCGGGGGCCGATACGCAGTATTTT. This codes for CASSLELAGADTQYF. The complete variable domain, with remaining parts taken from reference TRBV5-1 and TRBJ2-3, reads KAGVTQTPRYLIKTRGQQVTLSCSPISGHRSVSWYQQTPGQGLQFLFEYFSETQRNKGNFPGRFSGRQFSNSRSEMNVSTLELGDSALYLCASSLELAGADTQYFGPGTRLTVL.